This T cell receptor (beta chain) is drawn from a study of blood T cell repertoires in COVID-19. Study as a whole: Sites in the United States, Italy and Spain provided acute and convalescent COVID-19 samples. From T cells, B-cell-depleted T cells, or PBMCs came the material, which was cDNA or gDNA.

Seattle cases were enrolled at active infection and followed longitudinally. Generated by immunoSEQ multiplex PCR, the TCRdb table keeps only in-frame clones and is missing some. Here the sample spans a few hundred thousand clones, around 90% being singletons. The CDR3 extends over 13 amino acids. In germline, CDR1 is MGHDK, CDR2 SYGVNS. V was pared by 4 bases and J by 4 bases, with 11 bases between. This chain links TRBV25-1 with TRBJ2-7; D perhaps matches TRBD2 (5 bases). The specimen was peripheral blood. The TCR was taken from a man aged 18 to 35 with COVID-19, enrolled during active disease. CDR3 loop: CASSVGRGYEQYF. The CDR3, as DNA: TGTGCCAGCAGTGTAGGCCGGGGTTACGAGCAGTACTTC.